Presented here are 11 T cell receptor beta chains from one specimen sequenced in a study of shared clonotypes between healthy human individuals (dated by TCRdb to 2020 to 2021). Preparation of the library involved the immunoSEQ multiplex PCR assay. TCRdb re-hosts the immuneACCESS table, in-frame sequences only. Its copies lack some clones; in the studies checked, an unresolved V gene accounts for under half of them, and the cause for the rest is not known. Counted in this sample were about 1.5 million clones; roughly 98% of them appeared once. Clones ranked in the top ten supply roughly 0.4% of the sample. What was sequenced was naive CD4+ T cells sorted from blood. This sample's cell subset or site label indicates: CD45RA+ positively selected. All receptors come from a young man in good health.

The V call is TRBV5-4, the J call TRBJ2-5; no definite D call. Germline V gene lookup returns CDR1 SGHNT and CDR2 YYREEE (reference sequence). The CDR3 runs to 15 residues. The V end was cut by 4 bases, the J end by 5 bases, with 18 bases between. CDR3 nucleotide sequence: TGTGCCAGCAGCCCTACGCCCGACCTCCGGGAGACCCAGTACTTC. Translation gives CASSPTPDLRETQYF.

Regarding this clone: This CDR3 is also generated by other DNA sequences in the sample. The chain has TRBV18 and TRBJ2-2; the D gene is possibly TRBD1 (6 bases). V lost 3 bases and J lost 8, with 16 bases in between. The CDR3 spans 15 residues. CDR1 is KGHSH, CDR2 LQKENI, per germline. CDR3 loop: CASSPDRRDTGELFF. As DNA, the CDR3 is TGTGCCAGCTCACCGGACAGAAGGGATACAGGGGAGCTGTTTTTT.

The chain is built from TRBV6-5 and TRBJ2-7, with 7 positions matching TRBD1. Germline-derived CDR1 and CDR2 are MNHEY and SVGAGI. The length of the CDR3 is 15 residues. Losses at the gene ends were 6 bases for V and 2 bases for J; bases not matched to a gene: 10. The DNA for the CDR3 is TGTGCCAGCAGGTTCTCAGGGACAGCTGCCTACGAGCAGTACTTC. Translation gives CASRFSGTAAYEQYF.

This clone has only one observation. The chain links TRBV4-1 to TRBJ1-4, with TRBD1 matching 8 bases. J was trimmed by 8 bases and V by 3 bases; bases with no gene match: 14. This CDR3 is built from 17 residues. Germline assignment: CDR1 MGHRA and CDR2 YSYEKL. The CDR3 here is CASSHHKDGQGGEKLFF. In DNA, the CDR3 is TGCGCCAGCAGCCACCACAAGGATGGACAGGGCGGAGAAAAACTGTTTTTT.

The DNA for the CDR3 is TGTGCCAGCAGCACTCGACAGGGATCCTACAATGAGCAGTTCTTC. Translating gives CASSTRQGSYNEQFF. The chain links TRBV7-2 to TRBJ2-1, with 7 nucleotides matching TRBD1. The J segment lost 1 base and the V segment lost 5 bases, leaving 5 bases of the junction unmatched. This CDR3 is 15 amino acids long. The germline gives CDR1 SGHTA, CDR2 FQGNSA.

This chain connects TRBV7-2 to TRBJ1-5, with a possible D match to TRBD1 (6 bases). CDR1 SGHTA and CDR2 FQGNSA come from the germline V gene. Deletions cut 5 bases from V and 9 bases from J, with 17 bases between. The length of the CDR3 is 14 residues. CDR3 amino acids: CASSGGQSRGPQHF. The CDR3 DNA is TGTGCCAGCAGCGGGGGGCAGTCCAGGGGGCCCCAGCATTTT.

J is TRBJ2-7 and V is TRBV5-1; D is perhaps TRBD2 (5 bases). The CDR3 runs 15 residues. V lost 1 base, J lost 2 bases, and 13 bases lay in between. The germline V gene encodes CDR1 SGHRS and CDR2 YFSETQ. The CDR3 is CASSLYGGWTYEQYF. CDR3 DNA: TGCGCCAGCAGCTTGTACGGCGGGTGGACCTACGAGCAGTACTTC. Looking up the rest from reference TRBV5-1 and TRBJ2-7 gives the full variable domain: KAGVTQTPRYLIKTRGQQVTLSCSPISGHRSVSWYQQTPGQGLQFLFEYFSETQRNKGNFPGRFSGRQFSNSRSEMNVSTLELGDSALYLCASSLYGGWTYEQYFGPGTRLTVT.

The chain couples TRBV28 to TRBJ2-2; unclear D gene. This CDR3 region has 15 residues. Trimming pared 3 bases from V and 4 bases from J, leaving 12 bases between. CDR1 and CDR2 (germline): MDHEN, SYDVKM. In DNA, the CDR3 is TGTGCCAGCAGTTTTATAGAGAGAGCCACCGGGGAGCTGTTTTTT. This sequence encodes CASSFIERATGELFF.

CDR3 region: CSVREGASGRARNEQFF. The CDR3 DNA is TGCAGCGTTAGGGAAGGGGCTAGCGGGAGGGCCCGCAATGAGCAGTTCTTC. V and J are TRBV29-1 and TRBJ2-1, with 12 bases lining up with TRBD2. This CDR3 region has 17 residues. J lost 6 bases, V lost 5 bases, and 14 bases had no gene match. Germline V gene lookup returns CDR1 SQVTM and CDR2 ANQGSEA.

J is TRBJ1-2 and V is TRBV20-1; D is perhaps TRBD1 (5 bases). Trimming took 5 bases from V and 8 from J, leaving 12 bases between them. The germline V gene has CDR1 DFQATT and CDR2 SNEGSKA (reference sequence). The CDR3 is 11 amino acids. CDR3 DNA: TGCAGTGCTGTTGGGGCAGACGGCTACACCTTC. Translated: CSAVGADGYTF.

The rearrangement links TRBV21-1 to TRBJ2-1; the D call TRBD2 from the table was never checked on the DNA. TRBV21-1 counts as a pseudogene. This CDR3 is built from 15 residues. The CDR3 spells CARISGGTAGNEQFF. The CDR3 DNA reads as TGTGCCAGGATTAGTGGCGGGACCGCCGGCAATGAGCAGTTCTTC.